This is a list of T cell receptor beta chains from one sample in a study of shared clonotypes between healthy human individuals. Data came from immunoSEQ multiplex PCR; TCRdb stores just in-frame clones and leaves some out. The data hold more than 2 million clones, with 93% observed a single time. Sequenced material: naive CD8+ T cells from PBMCs. The receptors here all came from a man younger than 35 in good health. Some clones in this sample may be carry-over from other donors' samples. Each CDR3 is given with its conserved first and last residue. A D gene is named only where the DNA matches it firmly. Size values are once, few and many counts, or a class for expanded clones, and some rows have none.

TGTGCCAGCAGTTTAGGCCTAGCGGGAGTAGAGGGAGTCACAGATACGCAGTATTTT	CASSLGLAGVEGVTDTQYF	TRBJ2-3	NA	TRBD2	TRBV27
TGTGCCAGCGGTAGCGGAGACTACAATGAGCAGTTCTTC	CASGSGDYNEQFF	TRBJ2-1	NA	NA	TRBV7-9
TGCGCCAGCAGCCAAGAGAGGTTTGACTCTGGAAACACCATATATTTT	CASSQERFDSGNTIYF	TRBJ1-3	NA	NA	TRBV4-3
TGTGCCAGCAGCTTCCGCCCACCGACAGGGGGCTATGGCTACACCTTC	CASSFRPPTGGYGYTF	TRBJ1-2	once	TRBD1	TRBV5-6
TGTGCCAGCAGCGGGACTAGCGGGAGGGTCGACGAGCAGTACTTC	CASSGTSGRVDEQYF	TRBJ2-7	NA	TRBD2	TRBV9
TGTGCCAGCAGTGAAACAGGAGACTACCTTGATGGCTACACCTTC	CASSETGDYLDGYTF	TRBJ1-2	NA	NA	TRBV25-1
TGTGCCAGCTCACCAGGACAGAGGCCCTTCGGGGATACGCAGTATTTT	CASSPGQRPFGDTQYF	TRBJ2-3	NA	NA	TRBV18
TGTGCCAGCAGCCAAGATCCAGGGGGCTCATACGAGCAGTACTTC	CASSQDPGGSYEQYF	TRBJ2-7	NA	TRBD1	TRBV14
TGCGCCAGCAGGCCAGATACGCAGTATTTT	CASRPDTQYF	TRBJ2-3	NA	NA	TRBV10-1
TGTGCCAGCAGTAAAAGACAGGGTGAACATAGTGGCTACACCTTC	CASSKRQGEHSGYTF	TRBJ1-2	NA	TRBD1	TRBV6-5
TGTGCCAGCAGCGCGGACGGCTACGAGCAGTACTTC	CASSADGYEQYF	TRBJ2-7	NA	NA	TRBV11-1
TGTGCCAGCAGCGACCGGCTAGCGGGAGGTGTGAACAATGAGCAGTTCTTC	CASSDRLAGGVNNEQFF	TRBJ2-1	NA	TRBD2	TRBV7-9
TGTGCCAGCAGTGACTCGGCCCACGGGGAATCCAATGAGCAGTTCTTC	CASSDSAHGESNEQFF	TRBJ2-1	NA	NA	TRBV6-4
TGTGCCAGCAGCCATCGAACTCTTCAAGAGACCCAGTACTTC	CASSHRTLQETQYF	TRBJ2-5	NA	NA	TRBV28
TGTGCCAGCAGCTATTCCGGGACAGGGATCATGCAGTACTTC	CASSYSGTGIMQYF	TRBJ2-7	NA	TRBD1	TRBV7-9
TGTGCCAGCAGCGAGGCCGTGTTTACTACCACCGGCACTGAAGCTTTCTTT	CASSEAVFTTTGTEAFF	TRBJ1-1	NA	NA	TRBV9
TGTGCCAGCAGCTTAGGACCAGGGGATGAGCAGTTCTTC	CASSLGPGDEQFF	TRBJ2-1	NA	NA	TRBV7-8
TGTGCCAGCAGCCTAGGCCAGGGGATTTGGTACGAGCAGTACTTC	CASSLGQGIWYEQYF	TRBJ2-7	NA	NA	TRBV7-6
TGTGCCTGGAGCCCCGGGACGGCTAGCAATCAGCCCCAGCATTTT	CAWSPGTASNQPQHF	TRBJ1-5	NA	NA	TRBV30
TGTGCCAGCAGCTTATCTAGGGGAACTAGCAGCACAGATACGCAGTATTTT	CASSLSRGTSSTDTQYF	TRBJ2-3	NA	NA	TRBV7-9
TGTGCCAGCAGCCGGTACGAGCAGTACTTC	CASSRYEQYF	TRBJ2-7	once	NA	TRBV2
TGTGCCAGCAGCTTAGGACAGGGGGTAACAGATACGCAGTATTTT	CASSLGQGVTDTQYF	TRBJ2-3	NA	TRBD1	TRBV5-6
TGTGCCAGCAGTATCCCTGGCGGTTCCCTCTACGAGCAGTACTTC	CASSIPGGSLYEQYF	TRBJ2-7	NA	NA	TRBV2
TGCGCCAGCAGCCAAGCGGCCAGCCATCAGCCCCAGCATTTT	CASSQAASHQPQHF	TRBJ1-5	once	NA	TRBV4-1
TGTGCCATCAGGGACGGGAATTCACCCCTCCACTTT	CAIRDGNSPLHF	TRBJ1-6	NA	NA	TRBV10-3
TGTGCCAGTAGTTCCCGACGCGGCGCAGATACGCAGTATTTT	CASSSRRGADTQYF	TRBJ2-3	once	NA	TRBV19
TGTGCCAGCGGGTTTCGGGGGCCCTACGAGCAGTACTTC	CASGFRGPYEQYF	TRBJ2-7	NA	NA	TRBV2
TGTGCCACCAGCAGAGCCCGGACAGCCTTAGCCAAAAACATTCAGTACTTC	CATSRARTALAKNIQYF	TRBJ2-4	NA	NA	TRBV15
TGTGCCAGCAGCGTAGCCCTGGACAGCTCCTACGAGCAGTACTTC	CASSVALDSSYEQYF	TRBJ2-7	NA	NA	TRBV9
TGTGCCAGCAGTTTACAGAGAAACACTGAAGCTTTCTTT	CASSLQRNTEAFF	TRBJ1-1	NA	NA	TRBV28
TGTGCCAGCAGCAAGCCCCGGGACAGGGGGGAAGAGACCCAGTACTTC	CASSKPRDRGEETQYF	TRBJ2-5	NA	TRBD1	TRBV7-8
TGTGCCAGCAGTTCATACATCCAGGGATTAACTAATGAAAAACTGTTTTTT	CASSSYIQGLTNEKLFF	TRBJ1-4	NA	NA	TRBV28
TGTGCCAGCAGCAAAGTTAGGGACGGCTACACCTTC	CASSKVRDGYTF	TRBJ1-2	NA	NA	TRBV21-1
TGCGCCAGCAGCTTGAAGCTAGCCCCTACTAATGAGCAGTTCTTC	CASSLKLAPTNEQFF	TRBJ2-1	NA	NA	TRBV5-1
TGTGCCAGCAGTTTTCCGGATGAGCAGTTCTTC	CASSFPDEQFF	TRBJ2-1	once	NA	TRBV28
TGTGCCAGTAAGGAGACAGGGGTATCTCAGCCCCAGCATTTT	CASKETGVSQPQHF	TRBJ1-5	NA	TRBD1	TRBV19
TGTGCCTGGTGGGGACGTGGGACCGGGGAGCTGTTTTTT	CAWWGRGTGELFF	TRBJ2-2	NA	NA	TRBV30
TGTGCCAGCACGGAGTTCGGGAAGGCCGTAGTGGAGACCCAGTACTTC	CASTEFGKAVVETQYF	TRBJ2-5	NA	NA	TRBV2
TGTGCCAGCAGCGTGTTCGCCAGCGGGAGCCACGAGCAGTACTTC	CASSVFASGSHEQYF	TRBJ2-7	NA	TRBD2	TRBV7-3
TGTGCCAGCAGCTCGGACGGGACTAGCGGGAGTGCGGATACGCAGTATTTT	CASSSDGTSGSADTQYF	TRBJ2-3	NA	TRBD2	TRBV13
TGTGCCAGCAGTGAAATCAGGAGTATGGGCCGGGGTGAAAAACTGTTTTTT	CASSEIRSMGRGEKLFF	TRBJ1-4	NA	NA	TRBV25-1
TGTGCCAGTAGTGGAGGGGGGGTAGGGAATCAGCCCCAGCATTTT	CASSGGGVGNQPQHF	TRBJ1-5	once	NA	TRBV19
TGTGCCACCACCGACAGGGGAAATGAAAAACTGTTTTTT	CATTDRGNEKLFF	TRBJ1-4	NA	TRBD1	TRBV15
TGTGCCAGCAGCCAAACCACCCTTCGAACCAGCTCCTACAATGAGCAGTTCTTC	CASSQTTLRTSSYNEQFF	TRBJ2-1	NA	NA	TRBV7-6
TGTGCCAGCAGTAATAGGGTGGATACGCAGTATTTT	CASSNRVDTQYF	TRBJ2-3	NA	NA	TRBV6-6
TGCAGCGCTATGACAGGGAACTACGAGCAGTACTTC	CSAMTGNYEQYF	TRBJ2-7	NA	TRBD1	TRBV29-1
TGTGCCAGCAGCGCTGGGGACATGAAGCAGTACTTC	CASSAGDMKQYF	TRBJ2-7	NA	NA	TRBV9